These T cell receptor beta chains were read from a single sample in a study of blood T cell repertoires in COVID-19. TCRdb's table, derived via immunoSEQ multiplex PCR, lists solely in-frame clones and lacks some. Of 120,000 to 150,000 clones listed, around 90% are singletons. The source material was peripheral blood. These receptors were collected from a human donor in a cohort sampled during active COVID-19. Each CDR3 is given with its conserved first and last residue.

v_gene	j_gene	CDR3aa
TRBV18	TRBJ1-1	CASSQGQAENTEAFF
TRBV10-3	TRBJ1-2	CAISESTGGYDGYTF
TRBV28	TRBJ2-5	CASNQSPETQYF
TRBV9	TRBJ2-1	CASSARTDDLGYNEQFF
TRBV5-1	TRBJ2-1	CASSLALAGGNEQFF
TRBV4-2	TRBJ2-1	CASSQGTGGDEQFF
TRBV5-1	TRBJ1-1	CASSLIGTQNTEAFF
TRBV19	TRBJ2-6	CASSTEAPGANVLTF
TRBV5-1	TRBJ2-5	CASSYGTSGAETQYF
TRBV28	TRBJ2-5	CASSLVTSGKYQETQYF
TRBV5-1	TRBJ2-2	CASSLDARNTGELFF
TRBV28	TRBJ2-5	CASRGGAPQETQYF
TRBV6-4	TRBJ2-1	CASSPQRGLTSGGHNEQFF
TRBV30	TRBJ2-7	CAWSSLASYEQYF
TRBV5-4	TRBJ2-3	CASSSGQRTDTQYF
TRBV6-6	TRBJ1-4	CASSYSRVNDEKLFF
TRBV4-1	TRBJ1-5	CASSQDIRDQPQHF
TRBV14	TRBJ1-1	CASNRGFGTEAFF
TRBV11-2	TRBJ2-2	CASSLGVRAGELFF
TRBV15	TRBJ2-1	CATSTSSGSYNEQFF
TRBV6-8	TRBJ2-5	CASKNRGSGYRQETQYF
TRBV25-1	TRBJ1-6	CASSAWQDNNSPLHF
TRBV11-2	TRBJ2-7	CASSLIRGSGRPLVYEQYF
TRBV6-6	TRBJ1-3	CASRQGAGNTIYF
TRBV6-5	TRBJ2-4	CASSSQLAGGPGIQYF
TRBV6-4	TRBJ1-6	CASSENSGGNSPLHF